Listed below are T cell receptor beta chains from one sample, sequenced in a study of cytomegalovirus exposure and HLA in healthy donors. The table came from immunoSEQ multiplex PCR; TCRdb's copy has only in-frame clones and leaves some out. The sample contains 100,000 to 150,000 clones, roughly 77% of which appear only once. Specimen: PBMCs. The receptors shown here come from a woman in her twenties or thirties in good health and CMV-seronegative. CDR3s include the opening cysteine and the closing phenylalanine or tryptophan. D genes are given only for firm matches. Clone sizes are given selectively: once, few, many, or a class where the clone is expanded.

clone_size	j_call	v_call	d_call	cdr3_nt	cdr3_aa
few	TRBJ2-2	TRBV30	-	TGTGCCTGGAGTCGGGGGGCGGCCGGGGAGCTGTTTTTT	CAWSRGAAGELFF
-	TRBJ1-4	TRBV9	-	TGTGCCAGCAGCGTAGATGTAGAGGGCCACACTGAAAAACTGTTTTTT	CASSVDVEGHTEKLFF
-	TRBJ2-6	TRBV12-5	TRBD1	TGTGCTAGTGGTTCCCTTCGGGACAGCAGTTTGTTGGTGACTGGGGCCAACGTCCTGACTTTC	CASGSLRDSSLLVTGANVLTF
-	TRBJ2-3	TRBV13	-	TGTGCCAGCAGCGTAGTAAGCGGCGCAGATACGCAGTATTTT	CASSVVSGADTQYF
-	TRBJ1-1	TRBV2	-	TGTGCCAGCAGTGAGGGCAGGGGCACTGAAGCTTTCTTT	CASSEGRGTEAFF
-	TRBJ1-2	TRBV4-1	TRBD1	TGCGCCAGCAGCCAAACAGGGGTGGAGTATGGCTACACCTTC	CASSQTGVEYGYTF
few	TRBJ2-2	TRBV5-1	TRBD2	TGCGCCAGCAGCCCCCGCCCTAGCGGGATTACCGGGGAGCTGTTTTTT	CASSPRPSGITGELFF
-	TRBJ1-6	TRBV5-6	TRBD1	TGTGCCAGCAGCTTGAGGGGGCGCAGGGATTCACCCCTCCACTTT	CASSLRGRRDSPLHF
few	TRBJ1-5	TRBV19	TRBD1	TGTGCCAGTAGTATAGCTCGACAGGGATATTGGCCCCAGCATTTT	CASSIARQGYWPQHF
-	TRBJ1-4	TRBV2	TRBD1	TGTGCCAGCAACGGACAGGGGGGAAGAGAAAAACTGTTTTTT	CASNGQGGREKLFF
once	TRBJ2-2	TRBV12-5	TRBD2	TGTGCTAGTGGTTCGCTGGCGGGAGGCGTCACCGGGGAGCTGTTTTTT	CASGSLAGGVTGELFF
-	TRBJ2-1	TRBV6-5	-	TGTGCCAGCAGTTTGGGGGGGGGCTCTGAGCAGTTCTTC	CASSLGGGSEQFF
-	TRBJ2-1	TRBV7-3	TRBD2	TGTGCCAGCAGCTTAGCGGGAGGGCCTTGCGTCTTC	CASSLAGGPCVF
-	TRBJ2-2	TRBV5-1	-	TGCGCCAGCAGCTTGGACGGCAGACAAAACACCGGGGAGCTGTTTTTT	CASSLDGRQNTGELFF
-	TRBJ1-6	TRBV2	TRBD1	TGTGCCAGCAGTGGGAACAGGGGGCCCCTCCACTTT	CASSGNRGPLHF
-	TRBJ1-1	TRBV19	-	TGTGCCAGTAGTACTAAGCCAACCACTGAAGCTTTCTTT	CASSTKPTTEAFF
once	TRBJ1-2	TRBV2	-	TGTGCCAGCAGTGAGAAGGGGAACTATGGCTACACCTTC	CASSEKGNYGYTF
-	TRBJ1-1	TRBV4-1	-	TGCGCCAGCAGATACACGGGGAACACTGAAGCTTTCTTT	CASRYTGNTEAFF
-	TRBJ1-2	TRBV29-1	TRBD1	TGCAGCGGTACAACAGGGGGCTGGGCTGGCTACACCTTC	CSGTTGGWAGYTF
few	TRBJ1-4	TRBV20-1	-	TGCAGTGTTCAGGGAAGAGAAAAACTGTTTTTT	CSVQGREKLFF
-	TRBJ2-1	TRBV27	TRBD1	TGTGCCAGCAGTGCGACCGGGACAGGGCCCAATGAGCAGTTCTTC	CASSATGTGPNEQFF
-	TRBJ2-7	TRBV5-1	TRBD1	TGCGCCAGCAGCTCAACTAATGACAGGGACGGCGAGCAGTACTTC	CASSSTNDRDGEQYF
-	TRBJ2-5	TRBV6-5	-	TGTGCCAGCAGCCTGGGGGCGGCAAGCGAGACCCAGTACTTC	CASSLGAASETQYF
few	TRBJ2-3	TRBV27	-	TGTGCCAGCAGTACAACCTCAGATACGCAGTATTTT	CASSTTSDTQYF
-	TRBJ2-5	TRBV12-5	-	TGTGCTAGTGGTTTGGGTGCTAGCAGCCAAGAGACCCAGTACTTC	CASGLGASSQETQYF
-	TRBJ1-1	TRBV5-1	-	TGCGCCAGCAGCTCATCGAACACTGAAGCTTTCTTT	CASSSSNTEAFF
-	TRBJ2-3	TRBV5-8	TRBD2	TGTGCCAGCAGACTAGCGGGAGGGAGTACAGATACGCAGTATTTT	CASRLAGGSTDTQYF
-	TRBJ2-5	TRBV18	-	TGTGCCAGCTCACTGGACACACAAGAGACCCAGTACTTC	CASSLDTQETQYF
-	TRBJ1-2	TRBV9	TRBD1	TGTGCCAGCAGCCCAGGGGGAGGTGGCTACACCTTC	CASSPGGGGYTF
-	TRBJ1-2	TRBV6-5	-	TGTGCCAGCAGGCCGACAGCCAGCTATGGCTACACCTTC	CASRPTASYGYTF
-	TRBJ2-7	TRBV27	TRBD2	TGTGCCAGCAGTTTTTTCAAGACTAGCGGAACCTACGAGCAGTACTTC	CASSFFKTSGTYEQYF